This is a list of T cell receptor beta chains from one sample in a study of blood T cell repertoires in COVID-19. This table comes from immunoSEQ multiplex PCR, and its TCRdb copy is limited to in-frame clones, with some not included. The table includes 300,000 to 450,000 clones, around nine tenths detected once. Sequenced material: PBMCs or T cells enriched from blood (not recorded which). The origin of the receptors is a woman in her 30s who had been exposed to COVID-19. CDR3s include the opening cysteine and the closing phenylalanine or tryptophan. Fields, in order: CDR3 DNA, CDR3 protein, clone size, CDR3 length, V gene, J gene, D gene. The D gene is left open where the match is weak. Size tells how often a clone was seen (once, few, many) or the class of an expanded clone, and some rows leave it out.

DNA: TGTGCCAGCAGGCCGGGACAGCATAACTATGGCTACACCTTC
CDR3: CASRPGQHNYGYTF
size: .
length: 14
V: TRBV28
J: TRBJ1-2
D: TRBD1

DNA: TGTGCCAGCAGCCATTCAGGACTAGCGGGAGTTAATGAGCAGTTCTTC
CDR3: CASSHSGLAGVNEQFF
size: .
length: 16
V: TRBV7-2
J: TRBJ2-1
D: TRBD2

DNA: TGTGCCAGCGGAGGGGCCTGGGGGGAAACCTACGAGCAGTACTTC
CDR3: CASGGAWGETYEQYF
size: .
length: 15
V: TRBV6-5
J: TRBJ2-7
D: .

DNA: TGTGCCAGCAGCCAAGATGGAGGGGAAGGGTCCTACGAGCAGTACTTC
CDR3: CASSQDGGEGSYEQYF
size: .
length: 16
V: TRBV3-1/TRBV3-2
J: TRBJ2-7
D: .

DNA: TGTGCCAGCAGCCAAGCGGGGGGACTAGTACACAATGAGCAGTTCTTC
CDR3: CASSQAGGLVHNEQFF
size: .
length: 16
V: TRBV3-1/TRBV3-2
J: TRBJ2-1
D: TRBD2

DNA: TGTGCCAGCAGCGGAGAGGGGGATCGAGTAGCGGGTTCTACCTACGAGCAGTACTTC
CDR3: CASSGEGDRVAGSTYEQYF
size: .
length: 19
V: TRBV13
J: TRBJ2-7
D: .

DNA: TGTGCCATCAGCCATCCCCGGGGACAGCTTAATTCACCCCTCCACTTT
CDR3: CAISHPRGQLNSPLHF
size: .
length: 16
V: TRBV10-3
J: TRBJ1-6
D: TRBD1

DNA: TGTGCCTGGAGTGTACTTACAGGGGGCCTACAGTACTTC
CDR3: CAWSVLTGGLQYF
size: once
length: 13
V: TRBV30
J: TRBJ2-4
D: TRBD1

DNA: TGTGCCAGCAGGGGGAGCGGAAACACCATATATTTT
CDR3: CASRGSGNTIYF
size: .
length: 12
V: TRBV27
J: TRBJ1-3
D: .

DNA: TGTGCCAGCTCACCAAGGGGTTTCACTGAAGCTTTCTTT
CDR3: CASSPRGFTEAFF
size: .
length: 13
V: TRBV18
J: TRBJ1-1
D: .

DNA: TGTGCCAGCAGCCGTCTGGGGACTAGCGGGACAGATACGCAGTATTTT
CDR3: CASSRLGTSGTDTQYF
size: once
length: 16
V: TRBV13
J: TRBJ2-3
D: TRBD2

DNA: TGTGCCAGCAGTTCCAGCGGGAGGGGTCAAGAGACCCAGTACTTC
CDR3: CASSSSGRGQETQYF
size: once
length: 15
V: TRBV27
J: TRBJ2-5
D: TRBD2

DNA: TGCGCCAGCAGTGCGGGTCCGACAGGGTCCTCCTACGAGCAGTACTTC
CDR3: CASSAGPTGSSYEQYF
size: .
length: 16
V: TRBV10-1
J: TRBJ2-7
D: TRBD1

DNA: TGTGCCAGCAACCCGGGACAGCACACTGAAGCTTTCTTT
CDR3: CASNPGQHTEAFF
size: .
length: 13
V: TRBV28
J: TRBJ1-1
D: TRBD1

DNA: TGTGCCAGTAGTATCAACGGGAGACCCTACAATGAGCAGTTCTTC
CDR3: CASSINGRPYNEQFF
size: .
length: 15
V: TRBV19
J: TRBJ2-1
D: .

DNA: TGTGCCAGCAGGGACAGCTCTTACAATGAGCAGTTCTTC
CDR3: CASRDSSYNEQFF
size: .
length: 13
V: TRBV6-6
J: TRBJ2-1
D: .

DNA: TGTGCCGGAGGTGGGAACTACGAGCAGTACTTC
CDR3: CAGGGNYEQYF
size: .
length: 11
V: TRBV7-3
J: TRBJ2-7
D: .

DNA: TGTGCCAGCAGTTTAAAGGCCGGGGGTAGCAATCAGCCCCAGCATTTT
CDR3: CASSLKAGGSNQPQHF
size: .
length: 16
V: TRBV27
J: TRBJ1-5
D: .

DNA: TGTGCCAGCAGCAAAAAAATAGGAGCCCGACTAACTAATGAAAAACTGTTTTTT
CDR3: CASSKKIGARLTNEKLFF
size: .
length: 18
V: TRBV21-1
J: TRBJ1-4
D: .

DNA: TGTGCCAGCAGCCCGGGGATATCAACTAGCGGGAGGAGGAGCGGGGAGCTGTTTTTT
CDR3: CASSPGISTSGRRSGELFF
size: .
length: 19
V: TRBV9
J: TRBJ2-2
D: TRBD2

DNA: TGCAGCGTTGAGCAGGGTGGCAACACTGAAGCTTTCTTT
CDR3: CSVEQGGNTEAFF
size: .
length: 13
V: TRBV29-1
J: TRBJ1-1
D: .

DNA: TGTGCCAGCAGTTTTTTGAGGGTTTTCGCGCAGTACTTC
CDR3: CASSFLRVFAQYF
size: .
length: 13
V: TRBV28
J: TRBJ2-7
D: .

DNA: TGTGCCAGCAGAGCAACAGGGACGGCGGTACGTGAAAAACTGTTTTTT
CDR3: CASRATGTAVREKLFF
size: .
length: 16
V: TRBV2
J: TRBJ1-4
D: .

DNA: TGTGCCAGCAGACTTCAGGGGGCGGTGGGAGGCTACACCTTC
CDR3: CASRLQGAVGGYTF
size: .
length: 14
V: TRBV27
J: TRBJ1-2
D: TRBD1

DNA: TGTGCCAGCAGTGATCTCGGCGGGAGGGCCGGGGAGCTGTTTTTT
CDR3: CASSDLGGRAGELFF
size: .
length: 15
V: TRBV2
J: TRBJ2-2
D: TRBD2

DNA: TGTGCCAGTATGTCAGGGGTGGCTGGAAACACCATATATTTT
CDR3: CASMSGVAGNTIYF
size: .
length: 14
V: TRBV19
J: TRBJ1-3
D: .

DNA: TGTGCCACCAGGCCGGGACAGAACACAGATACGCAGTATTTT
CDR3: CATRPGQNTDTQYF
size: .
length: 14
V: TRBV15
J: TRBJ2-3
D: TRBD1

DNA: TGTGCCAGCAGTTTCCCTCAGGGTAACACCATATATTTT
CDR3: CASSFPQGNTIYF
size: .
length: 13
V: TRBV28
J: TRBJ1-3
D: .

DNA: TGTGCCGTGGGCGGGGGGGCTTACGACACTGAAGCTTTCTTT
CDR3: CAVGGGAYDTEAFF
size: .
length: 14
V: TRBV5-4
J: TRBJ1-1
D: .

DNA: TGTGCCAGCAGTTATAGTAGGGAGGGTTCACCCCTCCACTTT
CDR3: CASSYSREGSPLHF
size: .
length: 14
V: TRBV6-6
J: TRBJ1-6
D: .

DNA: TGCAGCGTTACGACATGGAACTACAATGAGCAGTTCTTC
CDR3: CSVTTWNYNEQFF
size: .
length: 13
V: TRBV29-1
J: TRBJ2-1
D: .

DNA: TGTGCCAGCAGCCTCCGGACAGGAACGAACTATGGCTACACCTTC
CDR3: CASSLRTGTNYGYTF
size: .
length: 15
V: TRBV7-6
J: TRBJ1-2
D: TRBD1

DNA: TGTGCCATCAGTGAGTCGCTAGCGGGAGTAGAGCAGTACTTC
CDR3: CAISESLAGVEQYF
size: .
length: 14
V: TRBV10-3
J: TRBJ2-7
D: TRBD2

DNA: TGTGCCAGCAGTCCTCGACAGGGGTTGGGGGACATTCAGTACTTC
CDR3: CASSPRQGLGDIQYF
size: .
length: 15
V: TRBV28
J: TRBJ2-4
D: TRBD1

DNA: TGTGCCAGCAGCTTGGGGGACAGGCCCAGCTACAATGAGCAGTTCTTC
CDR3: CASSLGDRPSYNEQFF
size: .
length: 16
V: TRBV5-8
J: TRBJ2-1
D: TRBD1

DNA: TGTGCCAGCAGCTCACAAACAGGGGCTAACACTGAAGCTTTCTTT
CDR3: CASSSQTGANTEAFF
size: .
length: 15
V: TRBV7-3
J: TRBJ1-1
D: TRBD1

DNA: TGTGCCAGCAGCTTATCTCCCCGACAGGTTAATGAAAAACTGTTTTTT
CDR3: CASSLSPRQVNEKLFF
size: .
length: 16
V: TRBV7-9
J: TRBJ1-4
D: .

DNA: TGCAGCGTTGAGGACAGACCCTCTGGAAACACCATATATTTT
CDR3: CSVEDRPSGNTIYF
size: once
length: 14
V: TRBV29-1
J: TRBJ1-3
D: .

DNA: TGTGCCAGCAGTTTTCGAGCCCGGGACAGGGGTAATTCACCCCTCCACTTT
CDR3: CASSFRARDRGNSPLHF
size: .
length: 17
V: TRBV27
J: TRBJ1-6
D: TRBD1

DNA: TGTGCCAGCAGCTTAGAAGTAGGGGACTCCTCCTACGAGCAGTACTTC
CDR3: CASSLEVGDSSYEQYF
size: once
length: 16
V: TRBV7-9
J: TRBJ2-7
D: .

DNA: TGTGCCAGCAGTTCAGGACAGTACAATCAGCCCCAGCATTTT
CDR3: CASSSGQYNQPQHF
size: few
length: 14
V: TRBV27
J: TRBJ1-5
D: .

DNA: TGTGCCAGCAATCAGGGGGCCGTGGATACGCAGTATTTT
CDR3: CASNQGAVDTQYF
size: .
length: 13
V: TRBV6-5
J: TRBJ2-3
D: TRBD1

DNA: TGTGCCACCAGTGAAACCGGGACAGCAAACTCCTACGAGCAGTACTTC
CDR3: CATSETGTANSYEQYF
size: .
length: 16
V: TRBV24-1
J: TRBJ2-7
D: TRBD1

DNA: TGTGCCAGTAGTGGAGAGGCCTTAAGCTCCTACGAGCAGTACTTC
CDR3: CASSGEALSSYEQYF
size: .
length: 15
V: TRBV2
J: TRBJ2-7
D: .

DNA: TGTGCCAGCAGCTGGAGGACAGGAGGAGGCTATGGCTACACCTTC
CDR3: CASSWRTGGGYGYTF
size: .
length: 15
V: TRBV11-3
J: TRBJ1-2
D: TRBD1

DNA: TGTGCCACCAGCAGAGGGAGGGACAGTTATACTGAAAAACTGTTTTTT
CDR3: CATSRGRDSYTEKLFF
size: .
length: 16
V: TRBV15
J: TRBJ1-4
D: TRBD1

DNA: TGTGCCAGCAGTTTAACCGGGACAGGGGACGAATATGTGCAGTTCTTC
CDR3: CASSLTGTGDEYVQFF
size: .
length: 16
V: TRBV28
J: TRBJ2-1
D: TRBD1

DNA: TGCGCCAGCAGCTTGGTTTTGGCGGGAGGGGTATACAATGAGCAGTTCTTC
CDR3: CASSLVLAGGVYNEQFF
size: .
length: 17
V: TRBV5-1
J: TRBJ2-1
D: TRBD2